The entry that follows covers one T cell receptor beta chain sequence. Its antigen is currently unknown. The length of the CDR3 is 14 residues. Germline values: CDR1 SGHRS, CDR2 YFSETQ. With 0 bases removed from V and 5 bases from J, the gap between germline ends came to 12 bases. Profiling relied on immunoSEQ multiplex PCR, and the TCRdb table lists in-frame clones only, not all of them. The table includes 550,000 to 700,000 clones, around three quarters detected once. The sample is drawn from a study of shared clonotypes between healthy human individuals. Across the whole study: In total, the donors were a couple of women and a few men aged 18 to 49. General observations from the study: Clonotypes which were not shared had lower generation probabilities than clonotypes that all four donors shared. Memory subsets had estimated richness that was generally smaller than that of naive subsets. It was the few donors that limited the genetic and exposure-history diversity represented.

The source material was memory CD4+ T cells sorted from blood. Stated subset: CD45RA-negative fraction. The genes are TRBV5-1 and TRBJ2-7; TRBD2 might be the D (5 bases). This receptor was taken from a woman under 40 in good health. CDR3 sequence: CASSLAWARDEQYF. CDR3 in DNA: TGCGCCAGCAGCTTGGCCTGGGCGAGGGACGAGCAGTACTTC.